Reported below is one TCR beta chain. This record comes from a study of early T cells in non-severe SARS-CoV-2 infection. TCRdb independently ran MiXCR on the 5' RACE reads; one entry per CDR3 protein. The sample includes just over 95,000 distinct CDR3 sequences, around 10% of them seen just once. CDR1 and CDR2 (germline): MNHNY, SVGAGI (reference sequence). CDR3 length equals 18 residues. With V trimmed by 1 base and J by 5 bases, 11 bases remained unmatched. This receptor was identified in an adult who was a healthcare worker with PCR-confirmed SARS-CoV-2 infection or an uninfected control (not recorded which). The chain uses TRBV6-6 and TRBJ2-1; 10 bases map to TRBD2. Sample: whole blood, taken at baseline. This CDR3 is CASSYYSGGPGLDNEQFF. The CDR3, as DNA: TGTGCCAGCAGTTACTATAGCGGGGGGCCGGGATTAGACAATGAGCAGTTCTTC.